This is a list of T cell receptor beta chains from one sample in a study of a mutant IDH1 vaccine in newly diagnosed glioma. These receptors have no known antigen. Repertoires were generated with immunoSEQ multiplex PCR, while TCRdb's copy carries only in-frame clones and drops some. The sample consists of 50,000 to 75,000 clones, about 80% of them appearing once. The sample in question was PBMCs, obtained from a glioma patient whose treatment included an IDH1 peptide vaccine. The origin of the receptors is a man aged 50 or older with glioma. CDR3s include the opening cysteine and the closing phenylalanine or tryptophan.

v_gene | CDR3aa
TRBV6-5 | CASSYSGVRQPQHF
TRBV2 | CASSSGTGSYNEQFF
TRBV14 | CASMQGTGTGELFF
TRBV5-1 | CASAGTGLAEQYF
TRBV18 | CASSLRGGSGANVLTF
TRBV14 | CASSLGTPGTQYF
TRBV4-1 | CASSQAGNNEQFF
TRBV2 | CASTRDRGESAFF
TRBV6-5 | CASNRRGGEGYTF
TRBV7-9 | CASSSGGASGEQYF
TRBV5-6 | CASSSGEAQYF
TRBV2 | CASEGGWQGADEKLFF
TRBV19 | CASSTGTVNTEAFF
TRBV10-3 | CAISEPSTGAENEKLFF
TRBV5-1 | CASSLGDPGTNEKLFF
TRBV4-1 | CASSQQDLFSYNEQFF
TRBV19 | CASSIGRGQKEQYF
TRBV5-4 | CASSFPSGSTDEQFF
TRBV7-6 | CASSSSGLQETQYF
TRBV11-3 | CASSLTQTENTEAFF
TRBV2 | CASKAGTLEETQYF
TRBV7-2 | CASSSDSNIQYF
TRBV21-1 | CASSKGSLDRRNNEQFF
TRBV11-3 | CASSGRGVYTGELFF
TRBV19 | CASSLSGVFEQFF
TRBV10-3 | CAIAGEGASYEQYF
TRBV18 | CASSPVTGVPDTQYF
TRBV21-1 | CASEKVFPNTGELFF
TRBV27 | CASSTAKSINYGYTF
TRBV9 | CASSVRGENQPQHF
TRBV5-4 | CASSLAPGQTSGRAFF
TRBV2 | CASISGHSYEQYF
TRBV20-1 | CSARIQETQYF
TRBV6-6 | CASSPNYEQYF
TRBV2 | CASRPDRGLAAAGELFF
TRBV18 | CASSPVGYEQYF
TRBV14 | CASSARDWQGTQYF
TRBV20-1 | CSARRTNEQFF
TRBV2 | CASSEGLFNNEQFF
TRBV6-6 | CASGNSGNTIYF
TRBV19 | CASRYSGSTGELFF
TRBV2 | CASGPTRNTIYF
TRBV2 | CASSEAAGSQPQHF
TRBV30 | CAGSYEQYF
TRBV29-1 | CSVKGQPYEQYF
TRBV29-1 | CSVGTLYQETQYF
TRBV10-3 | CAISESIGGTDTEAFF
TRBV9 | CASSVGVIGQRIF
TRBV5-5 | CASSSPWDRLNTGELFF
TRBV5-1 | CASSGSGQGAQKTQYF
TRBV4-2 | CASSDGDQPQHF
TRBV4-1 | CASSQTGQGIETQYF
TRBV7-8 | CASSGGLAGGYTF
TRBV7-9 | CASSLSSLRGNTEAFF
TRBV7-9 | CASSSGRTNTGELFF
TRBV2 | CASSQGEFSYEQYF
TRBV5-6 | CASSLGGDTQYF
TRBV25-1 | CASSEYGAQALGGYTF
TRBV10-3 | CATGRGQDEQFF